This is a list of T cell receptor beta chains from one sample in a study of beta chain features in type 1 diabetes. Here immunoSEQ multiplex PCR was the method, and the copy in TCRdb shows in-frame clones only, minus some. The data contain about 330,000 clones, approximately 11% of them singletons. The specimen was naive CD4+ T cells from blood. These TCRs come from a woman younger than 45 in good health. CDR3s include the opening cysteine and the closing phenylalanine or tryptophan. D genes are given only for firm matches. Part of the rows lack a size; the others show once, few, many or a class for expanded clones.

NA	few	TRBV28	TRBJ1-2	CASSLQTEVGGYTF	TGTGCCAGCAGTCTCCAGACAGAGGTTGGTGGCTACACCTTC
NA	NA	TRBV19	TRBJ1-1	CASSGGNSNTEAFF	TGTGCCAGTAGTGGCGGGAATTCTAACACTGAAGCTTTCTTT
NA	NA	TRBV14	TRBJ1-1	CASSQVPMNTEAFF	TGTGCCAGCAGCCAAGTACCTATGAACACTGAAGCTTTCTTT
NA	many	TRBV30	TRBJ2-7	CAWSSSYEQYF	TGTGCCTGGAGTTCTTCCTACGAGCAGTACTTC
TRBD2	NA	TRBV7-9	TRBJ2-7	CASSSGLAGAGEQYF	TGTGCCAGCAGCTCAGGACTAGCGGGAGCAGGAGAGCAGTACTTC
TRBD1	few	TRBV7-9	TRBJ2-6	CASNIQDRVSPGANVLTF	TGTGCCAGCAACATTCAGGACAGGGTGAGCCCTGGGGCCAACGTCCTGACTTTC
TRBD2	few	TRBV11-2	TRBJ2-2	CASIDFGSGTSRELFF	TGTGCCAGCATCGACTTCGGTAGCGGGACCTCCAGGGAGCTGTTTTTT
NA	few	TRBV7-9	TRBJ2-2	CASGGFRGSTGELFF	TGTGCCAGCGGCGGATTCCGGGGGTCCACCGGGGAGCTGTTTTTT
NA	few	TRBV28	TRBJ1-5	CASTGDIRPQHF	TGTGCCAGCACCGGGGACATTCGGCCCCAGCATTTT
NA	NA	TRBV9	TRBJ2-7	CASSVPSRRRVSYEQYF	TGTGCCAGCAGCGTCCCGTCCCGTAGGCGGGTCTCCTACGAGCAGTACTTC
TRBD2	NA	TRBV4-1	TRBJ2-7	CASSHRLADRSSYEQYF	TGCGCCAGCAGCCATCGACTAGCGGACAGGAGCTCCTACGAGCAGTACTTC
TRBD2	few	TRBV9	TRBJ2-7	CASSVGEGVAYEQYF	TGTGCCAGCAGCGTAGGGGAGGGTGTCGCCTACGAGCAGTACTTC
NA	NA	TRBV5-1	TRBJ2-7	CASSLGGGDAHEQYF	TGCGCCAGCAGCTTGGGGGGAGGCGATGCCCACGAGCAGTACTTC
TRBD2	few	TRBV15	TRBJ2-1	CATSRERTSGTSEQFF	TGTGCCACCAGCAGAGAAAGGACTAGCGGGACCTCTGAGCAGTTCTTC
TRBD1	NA	TRBV6-5	TRBJ2-7	CASNAPRDRAYEQYF	TGTGCCAGCAATGCGCCCCGGGACAGAGCCTACGAGCAGTACTTC
NA	NA	TRBV28	TRBJ1-3	CAGREGTGNTIYF	TGTGCCGGCCGGGAAGGCACTGGAAACACCATATATTTT
TRBD1	NA	TRBV9	TRBJ2-2	CASSVTGGANTGELFF	TGTGCCAGCAGCGTTACAGGGGGCGCGAACACCGGGGAGCTGTTTTTT
TRBD1	few	TRBV5-4	TRBJ2-5	CASSLGAGTGLGETQYF	TGTGCCAGCAGCTTGGGGGCCGGGACAGGGTTAGGAGAGACCCAGTACTTC
TRBD2	NA	TRBV29-1	TRBJ2-2	CSVGGTSERSTGELFF	TGCAGCGTTGGTGGGACTAGCGAGAGGAGCACCGGGGAGCTGTTTTTT
TRBD1	few	TRBV27	TRBJ2-7	CASSSRQGREQYF	TGTGCCAGCAGTTCCCGACAGGGCCGCGAGCAGTACTTC
TRBD1	NA	TRBV7-2	TRBJ1-4	CASSWTGGKSEKLFF	TGTGCCAGCAGCTGGACAGGGGGGAAAAGTGAAAAACTGTTTTTT
TRBD2	few	TRBV18	TRBJ2-7	CASSPGTGRNYEQYF	TGTGCCAGCTCACCGGGGACCGGGAGGAACTACGAGCAGTACTTC
NA	many	TRBV23-1	TRBJ2-1	CASSRRSTGRGEQFF	TGCGCCAGCAGTCGAAGATCGACAGGACGGGGAGAGCAGTTCTTC
NA	NA	TRBV5-1	TRBJ2-7	CASTERTGGSEQYF	TGCGCCAGCACGGAAAGGACCGGGGGTTCGGAGCAGTACTTC
NA	few	TRBV28	TRBJ1-1	CASRSPAGRTEAFF	TGTGCCAGCAGATCCCCGGCAGGCAGAACTGAAGCTTTCTTT
TRBD2	NA	TRBV7-3	TRBJ2-1	CASSFRGSFDNEQFF	TGTGCCAGCAGCTTCCGCGGGAGCTTCGACAATGAGCAGTTCTTC
TRBD1	NA	TRBV30	TRBJ1-5	CAWNRGFGQPQHF	TGTGCCTGGAACAGGGGATTTGGTCAGCCCCAGCATTTT
TRBD1	few	TRBV2	TRBJ1-5	CASTRGTGSNQPQHF	TGTGCCAGCACCCGGGGGACAGGGAGCAATCAGCCCCAGCATTTT
TRBD2	NA	TRBV15	TRBJ2-7	CATSRALAGGNEQYF	TGTGCCACCAGCAGAGCTCTAGCGGGTGGGAACGAGCAGTACTTC
NA	few	TRBV29-1	TRBJ1-2	CSVGERTQGSYTF	TGCAGCGTTGGAGAGAGGACCCAGGGAAGCTACACCTTC
TRBD1	NA	TRBV7-9	TRBJ1-2	CASSSDRARANYGYTF	TGTGCCAGCAGCTCGGACAGGGCCAGAGCTAACTATGGCTACACCTTC
TRBD1	NA	TRBV7-2	TRBJ2-5	CASSLAGAGGQETQYF	TGTGCCAGCAGCTTAGCGGGAGCAGGGGGCCAAGAGACCCAGTACTTC
NA	few	TRBV4-1	TRBJ2-1	CASSQDLRGLAIQFF	TGCGCCAGCAGCCAAGATCTCCGTGGGCTAGCCATCCAGTTCTTC
TRBD1	few	TRBV7-9	TRBJ2-4	CASSSSGTGVQYF	TGTGCCAGCAGCTCATCAGGGACAGGGGTTCAGTACTTC
NA	NA	TRBV28	TRBJ1-1	CASSTGNTEAFF	TGTGCCAGCAGTACAGGAAACACTGAAGCTTTCTTT
TRBD2	few	TRBV18	TRBJ2-5	CASSLTSGSNQETQYF	TGTGCCAGCTCACTTACTAGCGGGAGCAATCAAGAGACCCAGTACTTC
NA	NA	TRBV27	TRBJ2-1	CASSLRFLAPGNEQFF	TGTGCCAGCAGTTTAAGGTTCCTAGCCCCGGGAAATGAGCAGTTCTTC